This TCR beta chain was documented in a study of shared clonotypes between healthy human individuals. Turning to the study itself: Those who served as donors were a couple of women and a few men between the ages of 18 and 49. General observations from the study: The rarefaction results pointed to incomplete sorted-subset sequencing despite large depth.

The naive CD8 population came from CD45RO-negative cells selected for CCR7, without terminally differentiated effector memory CD45RA+ cells. The germline V gene encodes CDR1 MNHEY and CDR2 SMNVEV (reference sequence). After removal of 2 bases from V and 6 bases from J, the junction contained 2 bases not matched to a gene. The CDR3 loop spans 13 amino acids. Profiled with immunoSEQ multiplex PCR; TCRdb holds only in-frame clones, not every one. The data hold some 2 million clones, with about 95% observed a single time. As concerns this clone: Its antigen is unidentified.

This clonotype was sampled from a young man in good health. Sequencing was performed on naive CD8+ T cells sorted from blood. The chain couples TRBV27 to TRBJ2-3; 7 nucleotides match TRBD2. This chain's CDR3 is CASSLMGGDTQYF. CDR3 nucleotide sequence: TGTGCCAGCAGTTTAATGGGGGGGGATACGCAGTATTTT.